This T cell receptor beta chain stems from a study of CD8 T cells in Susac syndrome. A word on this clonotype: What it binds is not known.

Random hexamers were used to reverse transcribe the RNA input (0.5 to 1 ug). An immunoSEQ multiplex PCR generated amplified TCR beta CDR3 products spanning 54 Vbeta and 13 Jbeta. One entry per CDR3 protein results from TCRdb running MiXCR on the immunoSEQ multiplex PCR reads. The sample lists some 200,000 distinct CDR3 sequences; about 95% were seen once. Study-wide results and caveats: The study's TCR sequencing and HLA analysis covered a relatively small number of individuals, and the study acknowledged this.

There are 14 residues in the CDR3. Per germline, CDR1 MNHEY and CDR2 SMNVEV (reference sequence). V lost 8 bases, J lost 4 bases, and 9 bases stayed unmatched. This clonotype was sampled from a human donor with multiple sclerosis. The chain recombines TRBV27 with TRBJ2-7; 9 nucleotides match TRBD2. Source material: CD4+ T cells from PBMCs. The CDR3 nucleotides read TGTGCCAGCTGGAATAGCGGGAGCGTGTACGAGCAGTACTTC. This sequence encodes CASWNSGSVYEQYF.